The 21 T cell receptor beta chains given below trace back to one sample, sequenced in a study of T cells in Graves' hyperthyroidism and ophthalmopathy. Amplification of TCR beta CDR3 regions used RNA as the template. With the HTBI primer set, the TCR CDR3 went through a first round of RT-PCR. TCRdb reprocessed the multiplex PCR reads via MiXCR and lists one record per CDR3 protein. The profile shows around 340,000 distinct CDR3 sequences, under 25% of them singletons. Material for sequencing was blood. These TCRs come from a woman aged 45-65 years with Graves' hyperthyroidism.

The chain carries TRBV20-1 and TRBJ2-1; D possibly uses TRBD1 or TRBD2 (5 bases each). The CDR3 consists of 12 residues. In germline, CDR1 is DFQATT, CDR2 SNEGSKA (reference sequence). Trimming removed 5 bases from V and 8 bases from J, with 13 bases in between. The CDR3 is CSAHRGPDEQFF. The CDR3 bases are TGCAGTGCTCACCGGGGCCCAGATGAGCAGTTCTTC.

This clonotype was detected once. V is TRBV20-1 and J is TRBJ2-3, with 7 bases identical to TRBD2. The trim removed 3 bases at V and 2 bases at J, leaving 8 bases unmatched. CDR1 and CDR2 from the germline V gene are DFQATT and SNEGSKA (reference sequence). The CDR3 is 15 amino acids. The CDR3: CSASLASGPTDTQYF. CDR3 sequence (DNA): TGCAGTGCTAGTTTGGCTAGCGGACCCACAGATACGCAGTATTTT.

Only a few counts were recorded for this clonotype. The chain has TRBV6-8 and TRBJ1-3; 7 bases map to TRBD1. V was clipped by 0 bases and J by 2 bases; unmatched bases: 7. Germline CDR1 reads MNHGY; CDR2 reads SAAAGT. The length of the CDR3 is 17 residues. CDR3 protein: CASSYSLRTGAGNTIYF. In DNA, the CDR3 is TGTGCCAGCAGTTACTCGCTGCGGACAGGAGCTGGAAACACCATATATTTT.

This chain links TRBV11-2 with TRBJ2-5, with D hard to call. Looked up from germline, CDR1 is SGHAT and CDR2 is FQNNGV. CDR3 length: 13 residues. The germline V and J ends were trimmed by 8 bases and 5 bases, with 15 bases remaining between them. This CDR3 is CASGPFPTETQYF. In nucleotides, the CDR3 is TGTGCCAGCGGTCCTTTCCCAACCGAGACCCAGTACTTC.

V usage is TRBV7-2 and J usage is TRBJ2-3; possibly TRBD1 for D (6 bases). The CDR3 runs to 17 residues. Germline assignment: CDR1 SGHTA and CDR2 FQGNSA. Trimming pared 4 bases from V and 3 bases from J, leaving 20 bases between. The CDR3 DNA sequence: TGTGCCAGCAGCTCACATCTGGACAGAAGACCTACAGATACGCAGTATTTT. This sequence encodes CASSSHLDRRPTDTQYF.

The table lists this clonotype with a few counts. The rearrangement uses TRBV3-1 and TRBJ1-4; D perhaps matches TRBD1 (5 bases). Germline lookup yields CDR1 LGHDT and CDR2 YNNKEL (reference sequence). V gave up 5 bases and J gave up 6 bases, with 13 bases separating them. This CDR3 spans 14 amino acids. The CDR3 spells CASSNRDFYEKLFF. As DNA, the CDR3 is TGTGCCAGCAGCAACCGGGACTTCTATGAAAAACTGTTTTTT.

The V call is TRBV28, the J call TRBJ1-5; TRBD1 matches 7 bases. The CDR3 is made up of 15 amino acids. CDR1 is MDHEN and CDR2 is SYDVKM in the germline V gene. Unmatched junction bases numbered 11, after V lost 8 bases and J lost 4 bases. The CDR3 protein is CASHPRQGINQPQHF. CDR3 nucleotides: TGTGCCAGCCACCCCCGACAGGGAATTAATCAGCCCCAGCATTTT.

This clonotype was picked up a small number of times. The chain uses TRBV7-9 and TRBJ2-1, with TRBD2 as a possible D gene (6 bases). CDR1 is SEHNR and CDR2 is FQNEAQ in the germline V gene (reference sequence). Trimming cost V 6 bases and J 2 bases, with 14 bases left between them. This CDR3 is 15 amino acids long. The CDR3 loop reads CASSALASTYNEQFF. The CDR3 nucleotides read TGTGCCAGCAGTGCTCTAGCGTCAACCTACAATGAGCAGTTCTTC.

In this sample, this clonotype turned up many times. The chain carries TRBV2 and TRBJ2-5; TRBD2 matches 7 bases. This CDR3 spans 14 amino acids. Germline CDR1 and CDR2: SNHLY and FYNNEI. The junction had 2 bases not matched to a gene; V was cut back by 4 bases and J by 0 bases. CDR3 region: CASSGGGYQETQYF. CDR3 bases: TGTGCCAGCAGTGGGGGGGGGTACCAAGAGACCCAGTACTTC.

This clonotype was counted at least ten times. This chain uses TRBV7-3 with TRBJ2-3; TRBD2 matches at 11 bases. Per the germline V gene, CDR1 is SGHTA and CDR2 is FQGTGA. Trimming cost V 1 base and J 2 bases; bases outside gene matches: 8. The CDR3 is 18 residues long. CDR3 sequence: CASSLRGGTSGYTDTQYF. The CDR3 nucleotides read TGTGCCAGCAGCTTAAGGGGGGGGACTAGCGGATACACAGATACGCAGTATTTT.

This clonotype was observed at least ten times. The chain recombines TRBV7-9 with TRBJ2-3; D gene ambiguous. The CDR3 is 12 residues long. Germline CDR1 reads SEHNR; CDR2 reads FQNEAQ (reference sequence). The V gene lost 5 bases and the J gene lost 7 bases, with 10 bases spanning the gap. The CDR3 DNA is TGTGCCAGCAGCAAAGACCTCTATACGCAGTATTTT. Its translation is CASSKDLYTQYF.

This clonotype occurred many times. The chain is built from TRBV12-3 or TRBV12-4 and TRBJ1-5; TRBD1 matches at 8 bases. The CDR3 sequence is 14 residues long. J was trimmed by 3 bases and V by 4 bases; bases with no gene match: 2. This chain's CDR3 is CASSSDRDNQPQHF. The CDR3 DNA reads TGTGCCAGCAGTTCGGACAGGGACAATCAGCCCCAGCATTTT.

This clonotype was seen at least ten times. The chain recombines TRBV11-2 with TRBJ2-4; D is perhaps TRBD1 (5 bases). The germline CDR1 and CDR2 sequences are SGHAT and FQNNGV. V gave up 0 bases and J gave up 2 bases, with 11 bases separating them. The CDR3 has 16 residues. The CDR3 sequence is CASSLDGRGTKNIQYF. The DNA for the CDR3 is TGTGCCAGCAGCTTAGATGGTAGGGGAACCAAAAACATTCAGTACTTC. The full variable domain, completed using reference TRBV11-2 and TRBJ2-4, is EAGVAQSPRYKIIEKRQSVAFWCNPISGHATLYWYQQILGQGPKLLIQFQNNGVVDDSQLPKDRFSAERLKGVDSTLKIQPAKLEDSAVYLCASSLDGRGTKNIQYFGAGTRLSVL.

This clonotype occurred many times. The V and J genes are TRBV30 and TRBJ2-5; 15 bases fit TRBD2. The CDR3 is 15 residues long. With V trimmed by 2 bases and J by 7 bases, 5 bases remained unmatched. Per germline, CDR1 GTSNPN and CDR2 SVGIG (reference sequence). The CDR3 here is CAWSKGTSGGLTQYF. CDR3 nucleotides: TGTGCCTGGAGTAAAGGGACTAGCGGGGGGCTGACCCAGTACTTC.

This clonotype was detected a few times. The chain has TRBV9 and TRBJ2-7; D possibly matches TRBD1 or TRBD2 (6 bases each). The germline CDR1 and CDR2 sequences are SGDLS and YYNGEE. V was pared by 1 base and J by 5 bases, with 13 bases between. The CDR3 extends over 14 amino acids. CDR3 in DNA: TGTGCCAGCAGCGTACGGGGGCCCCTGGACGAGCAGTACTTC. It codes for CASSVRGPLDEQYF.

This clonotype occurred a few times. A much bigger clone sits one base away, suggesting this may be a read error. V and J are TRBV30 and TRBJ1-5, with D possibly matching TRBD1 (6 bases). CDR1 is GTSNPN, CDR2 SVGIG, per germline (reference sequence). This CDR3 comprises 12 residues. This CDR3 is CAWRQGNRPQHF. The CDR3 DNA is TGTGCCTGGAGGCAGGGGAATCGGCCCCAGCATTTT. The variable domain in full, with the rest retrieved from reference TRBV30 and TRBJ1-5, is SQTIHQWPATLVQPVGSPLSLECTVEGTSNPNLYWYRQAAGRGLQLLFYSVGIGQISSEVPQNLSASRPQDRQFILSSKKLLLSDSGFYLCAWRQGNRPQHFGDGTRLSIL.

Many counts were recorded for this clonotype. The V gene is TRBV30, the J gene TRBJ2-1; 7 bases agree with TRBD1. CDR1 and CDR2 (germline): GTSNPN, SVGIG (reference sequence). Germline trimming cut 2 bases from V and 7 bases from J; bases unmatched to any gene: 5. The CDR3 loop spans 13 amino acids. This chain's CDR3 is CAWSTGQRNEQFF. DNA for the CDR3: TGTGCCTGGAGTACGGGACAGCGGAATGAGCAGTTCTTC. Together with reference TRBV30 and TRBJ2-1, the CDR3 gives the full variable domain: SQTIHQWPATLVQPVGSPLSLECTVEGTSNPNLYWYRQAAGRGLQLLFYSVGIGQISSEVPQNLSASRPQDRQFILSSKKLLLSDSGFYLCAWSTGQRNEQFFGPGTRLTVL.

This chain connects TRBV6-5 to TRBJ1-6, with D hard to call. Trimming removed 5 bases at V and 7 bases at J, with 6 bases between. The germline V gene encodes CDR1 MNHEY and CDR2 SVGAGI. The CDR3 sequence is 12 residues long. CDR3 in amino acids: CASSNGNSPLHF. CDR3 nucleotides: TGTGCCAGCAGTAACGGGAATTCACCCCTCCACTTT.

The chain uses TRBV6-2 or TRBV6-3 and TRBJ2-7; D might be TRBD1 (6 bases). The CDR3 contains 12 residues. V was shortened by 4 bases and J by 4 bases, with 8 bases between the two germline ends. CDR1 and CDR2 (germline): MNHEY, SVGEGT. The CDR3 loop is CASSWQGYEQYF. DNA for the CDR3: TGTGCCAGCAGTTGGCAGGGGTACGAGCAGTACTTC.

V and J are TRBV28 and TRBJ2-2; D possibly corresponds to TRBD2 (5 bases). V dropped 9 bases and J dropped 5 bases, with 22 bases sitting between them. Germline V gene data show CDR1 as MDHEN and CDR2 as SYDVKM. The CDR3 runs 16 residues. As DNA, the CDR3 is TGTGCCAGTTGTGTGATGGAGGCGACCGGGACCGGGGAGCTGTTTTTT. As protein: CASCVMEATGTGELFF. Complete variable domain (other parts from reference TRBV28 and TRBJ2-2): DVKVTQSSRYLVKRTGEKVFLECVQDMDHENMFWYRQDPGLGLRLIYFSYDVKMKEKGDIPEGYSVSREKKERFSLILESASTNQTSMYLCASCVMEATGTGELFFGEGSRLTVL.

This clonotype turned up a few times. The V gene is TRBV9, the J gene TRBJ2-6; the D is unclear. V lost 0 bases and J lost 3, with 10 bases in between. CDR1 and CDR2 (germline): SGDLS, YYNGEE. This CDR3 spans 16 amino acids. The CDR3 spells CASSVAVGIGANVLTF. DNA for the CDR3: TGTGCCAGCAGCGTAGCCGTAGGGATTGGGGCCAACGTCCTGACTTTC.